Listed here are 8 T cell receptor beta chains from one sample, sequenced in a study of blood T cell repertoires in COVID-19. TCRdb's table, derived via immunoSEQ multiplex PCR, lists solely in-frame clones and lacks some. The sample holds roughly 73,000 clones, more than 80% seen once. The sample taken for sequencing was peripheral blood. The receptor set was obtained from a woman in her 70s with acute or convalescent COVID-19.

CDR3: CASSLSGQPRANEKLFF. The CDR3 nucleotides are TGTGCCAGCAGTTTATCAGGACAGCCTAGGGCTAATGAAAAACTGTTTTTT. The rearrangement links TRBV28 to TRBJ1-4; tentatively, D is TRBD1 (6 bases). Trimming took 1 base from V and 3 from J, leaving 15 bases between them. Germline V gene sequence: CDR1 MDHEN, CDR2 SYDVKM. This CDR3 is 17 amino acids long.

This chain uses TRBV5-1 with TRBJ1-2; TRBD1 aligns across 12 bases. Germline CDR1 SGHRS, CDR2 YFSETQ. The CDR3 is made up of 17 amino acids. The trim removed 4 bases at V and 4 bases at J, leaving 11 bases unmatched. The CDR3 nucleotides are TGCGCCAGCAGCCCAGGGACAGGGGGCAAATTCGGCTATGGCTACACCTTC. Translation: CASSPGTGGKFGYGYTF.

The V gene is TRBV5-1, the J gene TRBJ2-3; D might be TRBD2 (6 bases). From germline, CDR1 is SGHRS and CDR2 YFSETQ. V lost 5 bases and J lost 2, with 15 bases in between. CDR3 size: 15 residues. The CDR3 here is CASSIIAGNTDTQYF. In DNA, the CDR3 is TGCGCCAGCAGTATAATTGCGGGAAACACAGATACGCAGTATTTT.

This chain connects TRBV14 to TRBJ1-1, with D possibly TRBD1 on 6 matching bases. This CDR3 contains 15 residues. Trimming shortened V by 4 bases and J by 4 bases, and 16 bases separated the two germline ends. CDR1 SGHDN and CDR2 FVKESK come from the germline V gene. CDR3 DNA: TGTGCCAGCAGCCGAATACAGGGAGTAGGCACTGAAGCTTTCTTT. Amino acid sequence: CASSRIQGVGTEAFF. The full variable domain, in which reference TRBV14 and TRBJ1-1 provide the parts outside the CDR3, is EAGVTQFPSHSVIEKGQTVTLRCDPISGHDNLYWYRRVMGKEIKFLLHFVKESKQDESGMPNNRFLAERTGGTYSTLKVQPAELEDSGVYFCASSRIQGVGTEAFFGQGTRLTVV.

The chain links TRBV27 to TRBJ1-5, with 7 bases fitting TRBD1. Germline loops: CDR1 MNHEY, CDR2 SMNVEV (reference sequence). The CDR3 contains 14 residues. Trimming cost V 6 bases and J 3 bases; bases outside gene matches: 5. CDR3 sequence: CASRGGLDNQPQHF. The CDR3 nucleotides read TGTGCCAGCAGAGGGGGCTTGGACAATCAGCCCCAGCATTTT.

The genes are TRBV5-1 and TRBJ1-5; D is perhaps TRBD1 (6 bases). V lost 0 bases and J 0 bases, leaving 7 bases between the germline ends. Per germline, CDR1 SGHRS and CDR2 YFSETQ. The CDR3 has 15 residues. CDR3: CASSLVDSSNQPQHF. CDR3 coding DNA: TGCGCCAGCAGCTTGGTGGACAGTAGCAATCAGCCCCAGCATTTT.

V usage is TRBV5-7 and J usage is TRBJ2-7; 15 nucleotides align to TRBD2. TRBV5-7 is designated an ORF whose function remains uncertain. The CDR3 runs 17 residues. With 5 bases clipped from V and 6 bases from J, the junction kept 12 bases outside the gene matches. For the CDR3, the DNA is TGTGCCAGCAGGATACCGGGACTAGCGGGAGGATTGTCCGAGCAGTACTTC. It specifies CASRIPGLAGGLSEQYF.

The chain carries TRBV20-1 and TRBJ2-7; no clear D gene. The V end lost 6 bases, the J end lost 6 bases, and 12 bases lay between the germline ends. Germline CDR1 and CDR2: DFQATT and SNEGSKA (reference sequence). This CDR3 is 11 amino acids long. CDR3 nucleotide sequence: TGCAGTGCCACGCCCCGCGGCGAGCAGTACTTC. Its protein product is CSATPRGEQYF.